This TCR beta chain was sequenced in a study of blood T cells in healthy people across ages. General observations from the study: Donors of long life had a larger count of naive CD4+ cells and greater diversity than aged donors. Researchers said unsorted PBMCs prevented a conclusive naive versus antigen-experienced comparison.

Next came a second PCR, run for about 6 to 11 cycles, which used a sample-barcoded 5' primer along with a J-beta primer mix. TCRdb fed the 5' RACE reads into MiXCR, producing one record per CDR3 protein. The sample lists 890,000 or so distinct CDR3 sequences; 60% to 80% were seen once. The V gene's germline CDR1 is SGDLS and CDR2 YYNGEE. CDR3 length: 11 amino acids. Comment on this clonotype: The target antigen is unknown. Since no conserved phenylalanine or tryptophan closes the CDR3, a read error is the likely cause.

The sample was blood. The clonotype comes from a man aged 25-40 years in good health. This chain uses TRBV9 with TRBJ2-4, with no clear D. The end of the DNA aligns better with TRBJ2-7, so the J call may be wrong. CDR3 amino acids: CASAKGHEQYI. The CDR3 DNA reads as TGTGCCAGCGCCAAGGGTCACGAGCAGTACATC.